What follows is one T cell receptor (beta chain) and its context. Its cognate antigen is unknown. The data stem from a study of cytomegalovirus exposure and HLA in healthy donors. Study as a whole: Later analysis reported that the approximately 130 validation repertoires shared the platform of the approximately 690 first-cohort repertoires. The study's findings and limits: The authors listed approximately 160 TCR beta chains as cytomegalovirus-associated. The dataset shows that most TCR sequences were rare, while some public TCRs occurred in many donors.

Using immunoSEQ multiplex PCR, the repertoire was profiled, and TCRdb retains in-frame clones only, with some absent. In the table there are around 150,000 clones, roughly nine tenths of which are singletons. This CDR3 contains 15 residues. CDR1 is MDHEN and CDR2 is SYDVKM in the germline V gene. V lost 2 bases and J lost 4; bases outside the gene matches: 7. This TCR derives from a young man in good health and CMV-seronegative. This chain connects TRBV28 to TRBJ2-7, with TRBD1 identical over 8 bases. The sample consisted of PBMCs. CDR3 DNA sequence: TGTGCCAGCAGTTTAAGGCCAGGGGGCGGTTACGAGCAGTACGTC. It specifies CASSLRPGGGYEQYV.